This T cell receptor beta chain was documented in a study of OX40 agonist ivuxolimab in advanced cancers. Sequencing used immunoSEQ multiplex PCR; TCRdb keeps in-frame clones, though not all of them. The data contain about 45,000 clones, roughly four fifths of them singletons. The CDR3 has 16 residues. Trimming took 4 bases from V and 4 from J, leaving 19 bases between them. CDR1 is MGHRA, CDR2 YSYEKL, per germline. This receptor was taken from an adult with an advanced solid tumor such as melanoma, head and neck, liver or kidney cancer. The sample in question was CD4+ or CD8+ T cells sorted from blood, obtained in a trial of the OX40 agonist ivuxolimab. This chain links TRBV4-1 with TRBJ1-2; D gene uncertain. The chain's CDR3 is CASSPRGDVMGYGYTF. CDR3 nucleotide sequence: TGCGCCAGCAGCCCCCGGGGTGACGTGATGGGCTATGGCTACACCTTC.